The rows below give T cell receptor beta chains drawn from one sample of a study of shared clonotypes between healthy human individuals. TCRdb's copy holds only in-frame clones and misses some; the assay was immunoSEQ multiplex PCR. The table includes under 1,100,000 clones, approximately 80% detected once. The sample comprised memory CD4+ T cells from PBMCs. These receptors were obtained from a man aged 18 to 30 in good health. Some clones in this sample may be carry-over from other donors' samples. Both conserved end residues are part of each CDR3. D genes are given only for firm matches. Size values are once, few and many counts, or a class for expanded clones, and some rows have none.

-	-	TRBV7-2	TRBJ1-6	TGTGCCAGCAGCTCCGGAATACAGGAAAATTCACCCCTCCACTTT	CASSSGIQENSPLHF
once	TRBD1	TRBV30	TRBJ2-2	TGTGCCTGCCAATTGGGACAGGGGTTCACCGGGGAGCTGTTTTTT	CACQLGQGFTGELFF
-	-	TRBV7-7	TRBJ2-2	TGTGCCAGCAGCATCCGAGGGACACGGGGGCTGTTTTTT	CASSIRGTRGLFF
-	-	TRBV30	TRBJ2-1	TGTGCCTGGAGACGTCCGACTAGGTGGAGCAATGAGCAGTTCTTC	CAWRRPTRWSNEQFF
-	TRBD2	TRBV5-1	TRBJ2-7	TGCGCCAGCAGCTTGCGACCCTTAGCGGGGACGCACTCCTACGAGCAGTACTTC	CASSLRPLAGTHSYEQYF
-	-	TRBV4-2	TRBJ2-7	TGTGCCAGCAGCCAAGATTCCGAGCAGTACTTC	CASSQDSEQYF
many	-	TRBV7-3	TRBJ1-2	TGTGCCAGCAGCTTGGACAGCAAATCTAACTATGGCTACACCTTC	CASSLDSKSNYGYTF
-	-	TRBV7-2	TRBJ1-2	TGTGCCAGCAGCTTAGGAGAGTGGGACTATGGCTACACCTTC	CASSLGEWDYGYTF
-	-	TRBV6-1	TRBJ2-1	TGTGCCAGCAGTGATTGGCGGCCCTACAATGAGCAGTTCTTC	CASSDWRPYNEQFF
-	-	TRBV2	TRBJ1-3	TGTGCCAGCAGTGAAGGGCGGACCTCTGGAAACACCATATATTTT	CASSEGRTSGNTIYF
many	TRBD1	TRBV7-2	TRBJ2-7	TGTGCCAGCAGCCGTCCGGACAGGGGTTCCTACGAGCAGTACTTC	CASSRPDRGSYEQYF
-	-	TRBV5-6	TRBJ2-7	TGTGCCAGCAGCCCCGGGACGGGGGCGGGGGCCTTCAACGAGCAGTACTTC	CASSPGTGAGAFNEQYF
-	TRBD1	TRBV28	TRBJ1-1	TGTGCCACCGGGACAGAGAACACTGAAGCTTTCTTT	CATGTENTEAFF
-	-	TRBV5-6	TRBJ1-3	TGTGCCAGCAGCTCCTACGAGACTCTCAGGAACACCATATATTTT	CASSSYETLRNTIYF
-	-	TRBV19	TRBJ2-1	TGTGCCAGTAGCCCACAAGACAATGAGCAGTTCTTC	CASSPQDNEQFF
-	-	TRBV9	TRBJ2-1	TGTGCCAGCAGCGTAGCTGGAGGTCTGTCGTTCGATGAGCAGTTCTTC	CASSVAGGLSFDEQFF
-	-	TRBV11-2	TRBJ2-1	TGTGCCAGCAGCTTAGATCGGGCAGAGCTTCCTTACCACAATGAGCAGTTCTTC	CASSLDRAELPYHNEQFF
-	TRBD1	TRBV6-5	TRBJ2-7	TGTGCCAGCAGTCTAACCGGGACAGGGGGCAACGAGCAGTACTTC	CASSLTGTGGNEQYF
-	TRBD1	TRBV19	TRBJ2-1	TGTGCCAGTAGTTCAGCGACAGGGAGCAATGAGCAGTTCTTC	CASSSATGSNEQFF
-	-	TRBV6-5	TRBJ1-1	TGTGCCAGCAGTTACTCTCAGGAAAACGGGGCTTTCTTT	CASSYSQENGAFF
-	TRBD2	TRBV4-2	TRBJ2-7	TGTGCCAGCAGCCAAGATCCTAGCGGGAGTATCTACGAGCAGTACTTC	CASSQDPSGSIYEQYF
-	-	TRBV6-5	TRBJ2-5	TGTGCCAGCAGTTCCCAGGGGAAGGAGACCCAGTACTTC	CASSSQGKETQYF
-	-	TRBV2	TRBJ2-7	TGTGCCAGCGGGACAAATTTTTACGAGCAGTACTTC	CASGTNFYEQYF
-	-	TRBV18	TRBJ1-5	TGTGCCAGCTCCCCACAATGGGACAATCAGCCCCAGCATTTT	CASSPQWDNQPQHF
-	-	TRBV7-2	TRBJ1-1	TGTGCCAGCAGCATTACCGCTGTCACTGAAGCTTTCTTT	CASSITAVTEAFF
once	-	TRBV2	TRBJ1-5	TGTGCCAGCGTTCGGGACCCAAATCAGCCCCAGCATTTT	CASVRDPNQPQHF
few	-	TRBV5-1	TRBJ1-1	TGCGCCAGCAGCTGGAGCGGGCGAGAAGCTTTCTTT	CASSWSGREAFF
-	TRBD2	TRBV28	TRBJ2-5	TGTGCCAGCGCTAGCGGGAGAGAAGAGACCCAGTACTTC	CASASGREETQYF
-	-	TRBV9	TRBJ2-7	TGTGCCAGCAGCGTCTCCCGGGTATCCGAGGGCTACGAGCAGTACTTC	CASSVSRVSEGYEQYF
-	-	TRBV7-9	TRBJ2-7	TGTGCCAGCAGCTCACAGGGTTCCTACGAGCAGTACTTC	CASSSQGSYEQYF
-	-	TRBV2	TRBJ2-5	TGTGCCAGCAGTGAAGAAGGGTACCAAGAGACCCAGTACTTC	CASSEEGYQETQYF
-	-	TRBV18	TRBJ2-1	TGTGCCAGCTCACCACCGGGCGGTTGGTCCTACAATGAGCAGTTCTTC	CASSPPGGWSYNEQFF
-	-	TRBV19	TRBJ1-4	TGTGCCAGTAGTGATTACAGAGCAACTAATGAAAAACTGTTTTTT	CASSDYRATNEKLFF
-	TRBD1	TRBV28	TRBJ2-7	TGTGCCAGCACCATGGGACAGGGAACGCGGGAGCAGTACTTC	CASTMGQGTREQYF
-	TRBD2	TRBV18	TRBJ2-2	TGTGCCAGCTCACCCGGACTAGCGGCTACGTTGACCGGGGAGCTGTTTTTT	CASSPGLAATLTGELFF
-	-	TRBV4-2	TRBJ1-3	TGTGCCAGCAGCCAAGAGGGCAGTTTCTCTGGAAACACCATATATTTT	CASSQEGSFSGNTIYF
-	-	TRBV14	TRBJ1-5	TGTGCCAGCAGCCAAGGCCCGCCAAATAACAATCAGCCCCAGCATTTT	CASSQGPPNNNQPQHF
-	-	TRBV25-1	TRBJ2-5	TGTGCCAGCCGGGCGGATCAAGAGACCCAGTACTTC	CASRADQETQYF
-	TRBD1	TRBV30	TRBJ1-2	TGTGCCTGGAGTGTTGGTGGGACAGACTATGGCTACACCTTC	CAWSVGGTDYGYTF
-	TRBD1	TRBV7-8	TRBJ2-4	TGTGCCAGCAGCTTAGCGAGGAGCCCGGGACAGGGGAGGCCCCTTCCCAAAAACATTCAGTACTTC	CASSLARSPGQGRPLPKNIQYF
once	TRBD2	TRBV4-1	TRBJ2-1	TGCGCCAGCAGCCAAGGGTCCGGGGGACTAGCGTACAATGAGCAGTTCTTC	CASSQGSGGLAYNEQFF
-	-	TRBV1	TRBJ2-5	TGCACCAGCACGAGGGGCAGCGGAGAGACCCAGTACTTC	CTSTRGSGETQYF
-	-	TRBV11-2	TRBJ2-5	TGTGCCAGCAGCCGGGACATGAGAGAGACCCAGTACTTC	CASSRDMRETQYF